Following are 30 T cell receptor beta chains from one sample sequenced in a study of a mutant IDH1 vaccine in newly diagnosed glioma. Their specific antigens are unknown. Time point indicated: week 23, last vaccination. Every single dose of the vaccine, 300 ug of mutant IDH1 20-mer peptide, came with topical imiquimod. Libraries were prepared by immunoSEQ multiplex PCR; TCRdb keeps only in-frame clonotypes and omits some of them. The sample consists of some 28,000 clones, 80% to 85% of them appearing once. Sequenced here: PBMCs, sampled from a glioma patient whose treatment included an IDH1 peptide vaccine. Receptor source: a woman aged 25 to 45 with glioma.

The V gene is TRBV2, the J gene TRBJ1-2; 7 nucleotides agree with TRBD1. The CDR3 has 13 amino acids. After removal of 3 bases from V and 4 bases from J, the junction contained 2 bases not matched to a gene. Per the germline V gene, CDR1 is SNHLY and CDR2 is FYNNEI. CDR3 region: CASSEDRPYGYTF. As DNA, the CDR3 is TGTGCCAGCAGTGAGGACAGGCCCTATGGCTACACCTTC. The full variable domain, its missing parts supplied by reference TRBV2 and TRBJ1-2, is EPEVTQTPSHQVTQMGQEVILRCVPISNHLYFYWYRQILGQKVEFLVSFYNNEISEKSEIFDDQFSVERPDGSNFTLKIRSTKLEDSAMYFCASSEDRPYGYTFGSGTRLTVV.

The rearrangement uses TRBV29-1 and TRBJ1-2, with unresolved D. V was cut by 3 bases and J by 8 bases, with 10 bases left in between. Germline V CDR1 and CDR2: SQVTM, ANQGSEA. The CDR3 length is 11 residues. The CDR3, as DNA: TGCAGCGTTGAGGCCCTGAGGGGCTACACCTTC. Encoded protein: CSVEALRGYTF.

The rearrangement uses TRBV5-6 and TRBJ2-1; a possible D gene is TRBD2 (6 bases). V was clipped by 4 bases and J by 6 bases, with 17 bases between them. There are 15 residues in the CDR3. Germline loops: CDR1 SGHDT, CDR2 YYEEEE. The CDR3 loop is CASSLLRAGFNEQFF. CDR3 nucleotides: TGTGCCAGCAGCCTACTGCGAGCGGGTTTCAATGAGCAGTTCTTC.

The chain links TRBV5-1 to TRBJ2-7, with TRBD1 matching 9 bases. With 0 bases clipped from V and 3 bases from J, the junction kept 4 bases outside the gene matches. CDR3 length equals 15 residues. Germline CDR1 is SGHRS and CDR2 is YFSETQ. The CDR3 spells CASSLEWTGDYEQYF. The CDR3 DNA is TGCGCCAGCAGCTTGGAATGGACAGGGGACTACGAGCAGTACTTC.

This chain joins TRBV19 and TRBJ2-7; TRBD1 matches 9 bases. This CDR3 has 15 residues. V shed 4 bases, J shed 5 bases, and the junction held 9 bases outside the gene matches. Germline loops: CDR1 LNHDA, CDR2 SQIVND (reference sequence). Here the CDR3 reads CASSTGQGFIDEQYF. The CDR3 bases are TGTGCCAGTAGTACCGGACAGGGGTTTATCGACGAGCAGTACTTC.

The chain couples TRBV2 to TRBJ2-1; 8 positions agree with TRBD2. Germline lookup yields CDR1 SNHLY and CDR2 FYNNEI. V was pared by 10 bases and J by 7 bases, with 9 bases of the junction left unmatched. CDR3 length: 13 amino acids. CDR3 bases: TGTGCCATTCGGACTAGCAATTCGAATGAGCAGTTCTTC. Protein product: CAIRTSNSNEQFF.

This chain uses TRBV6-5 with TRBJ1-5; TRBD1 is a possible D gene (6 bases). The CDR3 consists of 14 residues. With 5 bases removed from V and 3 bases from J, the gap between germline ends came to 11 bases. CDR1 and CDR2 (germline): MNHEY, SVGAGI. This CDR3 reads CASSPGQPNQPQHF. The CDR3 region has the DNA TGTGCCAGCAGTCCTGGACAGCCCAATCAGCCCCAGCATTTT.

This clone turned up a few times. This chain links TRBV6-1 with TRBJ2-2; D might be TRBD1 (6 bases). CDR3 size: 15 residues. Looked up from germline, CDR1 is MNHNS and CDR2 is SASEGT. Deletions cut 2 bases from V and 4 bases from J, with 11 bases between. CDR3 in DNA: TGTGCCAGCAGTGAAAGGGGCAGGGGCACCGGGGAGCTGTTTTTT. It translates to CASSERGRGTGELFF.

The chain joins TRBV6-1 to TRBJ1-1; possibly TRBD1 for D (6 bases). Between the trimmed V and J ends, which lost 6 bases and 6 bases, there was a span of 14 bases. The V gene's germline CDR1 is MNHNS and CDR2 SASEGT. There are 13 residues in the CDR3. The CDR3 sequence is CASRLSRGSEAFF. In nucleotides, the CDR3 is TGTGCCAGCAGGCTTAGCAGGGGCTCTGAAGCTTTCTTT.

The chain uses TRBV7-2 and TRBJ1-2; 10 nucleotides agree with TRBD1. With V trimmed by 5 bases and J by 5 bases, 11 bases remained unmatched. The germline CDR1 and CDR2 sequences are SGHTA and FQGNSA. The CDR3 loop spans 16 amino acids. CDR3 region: CASSPSGTGAIYGYTF. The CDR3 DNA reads TGTGCCAGCAGCCCGAGTGGGACAGGGGCGATTTATGGCTACACCTTC.

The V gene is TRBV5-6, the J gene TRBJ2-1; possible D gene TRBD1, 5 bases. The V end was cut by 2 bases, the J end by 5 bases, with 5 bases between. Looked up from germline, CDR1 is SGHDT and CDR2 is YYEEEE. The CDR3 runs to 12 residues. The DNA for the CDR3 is TGTGCCAGCAGCTTAGGGGACAATGAGCAGTTCTTC. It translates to CASSLGDNEQFF.

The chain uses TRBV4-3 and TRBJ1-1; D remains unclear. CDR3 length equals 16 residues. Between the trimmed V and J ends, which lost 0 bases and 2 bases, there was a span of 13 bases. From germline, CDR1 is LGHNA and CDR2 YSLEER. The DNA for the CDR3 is TGCGCCAGCAGCCAAGAGGCCGACAAGTTTAACACTGAAGCTTTCTTT. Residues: CASSQEADKFNTEAFF.

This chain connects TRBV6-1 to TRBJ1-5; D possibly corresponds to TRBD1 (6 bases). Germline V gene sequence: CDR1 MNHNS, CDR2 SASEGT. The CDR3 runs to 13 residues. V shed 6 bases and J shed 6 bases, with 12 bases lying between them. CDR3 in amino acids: CASRRQGFQPQHF. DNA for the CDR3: TGTGCCAGCAGGAGGCAGGGGTTTCAGCCCCAGCATTTT.

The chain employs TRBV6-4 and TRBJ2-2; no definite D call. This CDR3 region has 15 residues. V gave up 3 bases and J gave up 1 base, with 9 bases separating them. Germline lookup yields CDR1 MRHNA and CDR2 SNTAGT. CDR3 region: CASSESWGNTGELFF. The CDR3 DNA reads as TGTGCCAGCAGTGAGTCTTGGGGGAACACCGGGGAGCTGTTTTTT.

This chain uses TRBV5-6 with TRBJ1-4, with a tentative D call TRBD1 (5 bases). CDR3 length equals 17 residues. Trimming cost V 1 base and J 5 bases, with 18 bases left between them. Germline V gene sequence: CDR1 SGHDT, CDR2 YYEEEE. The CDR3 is CASSLITGAGPNEKLFF. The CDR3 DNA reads TGTGCCAGCAGCTTGATTACAGGCGCGGGACCAAATGAAAAACTGTTTTTT.

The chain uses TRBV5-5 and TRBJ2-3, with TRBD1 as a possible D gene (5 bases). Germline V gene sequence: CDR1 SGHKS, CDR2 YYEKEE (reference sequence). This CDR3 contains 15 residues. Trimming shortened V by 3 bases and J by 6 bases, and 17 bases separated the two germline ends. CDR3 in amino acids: CASSYSGSTSDTQYF. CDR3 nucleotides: TGTGCCAGCAGCTACTCAGGGTCGACAAGTGATACGCAGTATTTT.

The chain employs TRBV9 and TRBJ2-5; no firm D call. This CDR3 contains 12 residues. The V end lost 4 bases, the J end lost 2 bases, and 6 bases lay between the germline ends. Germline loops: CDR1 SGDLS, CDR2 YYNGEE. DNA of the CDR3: TGTGCCAGCAGCCGCTCTCAAGAGACCCAGTACTTC. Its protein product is CASSRSQETQYF. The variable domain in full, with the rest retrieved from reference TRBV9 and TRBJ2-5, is DSGVTQTPKHLITATGQRVTLRCSPRSGDLSVYWYQQSLDQGLQFLIQYYNGEERAKGNILERFSAQQFPDLHSELNLSSLELGDSALYFCASSRSQETQYFGPGTRLLVL.

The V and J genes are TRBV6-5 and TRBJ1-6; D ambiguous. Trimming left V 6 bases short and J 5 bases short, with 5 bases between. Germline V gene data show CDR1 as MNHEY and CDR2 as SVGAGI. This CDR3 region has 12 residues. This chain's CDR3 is CASRPNNSPLHF. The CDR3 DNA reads TGTGCCAGCAGGCCCAATAATTCACCCCTCCACTTT.

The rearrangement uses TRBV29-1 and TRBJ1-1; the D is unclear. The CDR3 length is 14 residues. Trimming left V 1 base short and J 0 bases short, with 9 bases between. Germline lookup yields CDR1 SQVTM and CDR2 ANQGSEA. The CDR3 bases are TGCAGCGTTGAAGGTAGGGTAATGAACACTGAAGCTTTCTTT. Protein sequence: CSVEGRVMNTEAFF. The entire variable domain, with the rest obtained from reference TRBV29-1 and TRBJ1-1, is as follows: SAVISQKPSRDICQRGTSLTIQCQVDSQVTMMFWYRQQPGQSLTLIATANQGSEATYESGFVIDKFPISRPNLTFSTLTVSNMSPEDSSIYLCSVEGRVMNTEAFFGQGTRLTVV.

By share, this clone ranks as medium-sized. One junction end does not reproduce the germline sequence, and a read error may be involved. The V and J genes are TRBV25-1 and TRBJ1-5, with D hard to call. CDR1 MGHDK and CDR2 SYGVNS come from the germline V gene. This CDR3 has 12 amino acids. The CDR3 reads CASGDGSQPQHF. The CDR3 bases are TGTGCCAGCGGTGACGGGAGTCAGCCCCAGCATTTT.

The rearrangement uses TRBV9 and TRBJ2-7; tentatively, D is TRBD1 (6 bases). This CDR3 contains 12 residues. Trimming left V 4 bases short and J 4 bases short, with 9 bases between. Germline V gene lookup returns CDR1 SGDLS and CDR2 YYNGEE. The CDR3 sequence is CASSPGQYEQYF. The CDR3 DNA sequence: TGTGCCAGCAGCCCCGGACAGTACGAGCAGTACTTC.

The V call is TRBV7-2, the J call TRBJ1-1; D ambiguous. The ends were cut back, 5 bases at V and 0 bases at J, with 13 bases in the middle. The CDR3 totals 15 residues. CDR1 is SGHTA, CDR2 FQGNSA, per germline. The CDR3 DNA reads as TGTGCCAGCAGCCCCTATCGTTCCATGAACACTGAAGCTTTCTTT. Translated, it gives CASSPYRSMNTEAFF.

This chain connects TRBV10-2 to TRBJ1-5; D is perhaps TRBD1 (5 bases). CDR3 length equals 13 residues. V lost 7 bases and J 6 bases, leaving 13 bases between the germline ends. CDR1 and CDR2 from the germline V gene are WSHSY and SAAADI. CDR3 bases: TGCGCCAGCACCAGGGACTTGGTTCAGCCCCAGCATTTT. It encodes CASTRDLVQPQHF.

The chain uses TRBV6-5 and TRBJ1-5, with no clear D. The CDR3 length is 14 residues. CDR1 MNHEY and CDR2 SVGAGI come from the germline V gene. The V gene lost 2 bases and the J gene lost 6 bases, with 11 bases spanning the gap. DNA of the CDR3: TGTGCCAGCAGTTACACGAATATAGGTCAGCCCCAGCATTTT. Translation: CASSYTNIGQPQHF.

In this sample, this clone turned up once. CDR3 bases: TGTGCCAGCAGCTTTTTACGGACTAGCGGGGATACGCAGTATTTT. Translating gives CASSFLRTSGDTQYF. This chain joins TRBV5-4 and TRBJ2-3; TRBD2 agrees at 11 bases. V was clipped by 2 bases and J by 6 bases; unmatched bases: 5. CDR3 length: 15 residues. Germline CDR1 reads SGHNT; CDR2 reads YYREEE (reference sequence).

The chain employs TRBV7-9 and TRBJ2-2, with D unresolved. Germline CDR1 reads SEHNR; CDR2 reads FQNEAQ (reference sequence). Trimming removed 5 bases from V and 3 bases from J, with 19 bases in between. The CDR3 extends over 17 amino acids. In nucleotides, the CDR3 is TGTGCCAGCAGCATACCCCTAGACTGGACGGACACCGGGGAGCTGTTTTTT. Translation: CASSIPLDWTDTGELFF.

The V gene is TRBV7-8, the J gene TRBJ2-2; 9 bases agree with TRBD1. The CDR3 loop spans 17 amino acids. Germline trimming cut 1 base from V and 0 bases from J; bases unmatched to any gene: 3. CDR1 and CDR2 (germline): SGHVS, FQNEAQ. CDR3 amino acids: CASSLGDRASNTGELFF. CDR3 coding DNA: TGTGCCAGCAGCTTAGGGGACAGGGCGTCGAACACCGGGGAGCTGTTTTTT.

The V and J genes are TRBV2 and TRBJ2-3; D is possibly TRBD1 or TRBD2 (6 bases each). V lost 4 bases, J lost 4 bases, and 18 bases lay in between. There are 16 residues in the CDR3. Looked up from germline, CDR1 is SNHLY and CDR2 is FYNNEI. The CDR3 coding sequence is TGTGCCAGCAGTGGGGGGGAGCAGGGGCGGGCAGATACGCAGTATTTT. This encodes CASSGGEQGRADTQYF.

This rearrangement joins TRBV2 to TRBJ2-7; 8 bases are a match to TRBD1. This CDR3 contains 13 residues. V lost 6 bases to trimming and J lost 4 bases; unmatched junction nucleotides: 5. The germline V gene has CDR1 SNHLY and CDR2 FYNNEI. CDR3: CASRTQGAYEQYF. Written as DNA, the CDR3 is TGTGCCAGCAGAACCCAGGGGGCATACGAGCAGTACTTC.

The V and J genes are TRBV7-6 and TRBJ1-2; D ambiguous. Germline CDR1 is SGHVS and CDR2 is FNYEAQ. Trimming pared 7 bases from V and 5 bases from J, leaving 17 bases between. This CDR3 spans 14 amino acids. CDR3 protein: CASNPLLGIYGYTF. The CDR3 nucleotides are TGTGCCAGCAACCCTCTTCTGGGGATTTATGGCTACACCTTC.